This record covers a single T cell receptor beta chain. CDR3 length: 15 amino acids. The germline V gene has CDR1 SGHTA and CDR2 FQGNSA. V was shortened by 3 bases and J by 1 base, with 12 bases between the two germline ends. The sample originates from a study of OX40 agonist ivuxolimab in advanced cancers. Study-level information: Prior anti-PD-1, anti-PD-L1 or anti-CTLA-4 therapy did not bar entry, and more than 35% had some.

Profiled with immunoSEQ multiplex PCR; TCRdb holds only in-frame clones, not every one. Here the sample spans fewer than 80,000 clones, about 85% being singletons. This sequence joins TRBV7-2 and TRBJ1-2, with D hard to call. The TCR sequence derives from an adult with an advanced solid tumor such as melanoma, head and neck, liver or kidney cancer. The specimen was CD4+ or CD8+ T cells sorted from blood, collected in a trial of the OX40 agonist ivuxolimab. The CDR3 spells CASSFGSGSNYGYTF. CDR3 DNA sequence: TGTGCCAGCAGCTTCGGTTCCGGGAGTAACTATGGCTACACCTTC.